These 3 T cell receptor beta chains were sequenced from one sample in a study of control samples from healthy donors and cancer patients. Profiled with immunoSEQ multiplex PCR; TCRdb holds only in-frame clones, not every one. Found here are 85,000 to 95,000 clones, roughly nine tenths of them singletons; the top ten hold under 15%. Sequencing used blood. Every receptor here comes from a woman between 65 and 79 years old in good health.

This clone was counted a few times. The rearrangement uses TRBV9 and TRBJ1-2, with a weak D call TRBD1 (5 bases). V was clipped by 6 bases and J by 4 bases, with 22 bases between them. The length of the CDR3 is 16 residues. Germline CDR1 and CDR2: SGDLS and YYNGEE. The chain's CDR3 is CASTSNDSPGFYGYTF. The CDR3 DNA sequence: TGTGCCAGCACCTCTAACGACAGCCCAGGGTTCTATGGCTACACCTTC.

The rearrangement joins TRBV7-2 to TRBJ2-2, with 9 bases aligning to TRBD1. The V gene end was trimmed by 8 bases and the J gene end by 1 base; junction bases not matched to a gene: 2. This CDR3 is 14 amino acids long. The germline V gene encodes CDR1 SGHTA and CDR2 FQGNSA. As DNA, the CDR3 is TGTGCCAGCCTGGGACAGGGGAACACCGGGGAGCTGTTTTTT. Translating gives CASLGQGNTGELFF. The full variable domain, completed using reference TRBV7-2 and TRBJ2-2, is GAGVSQSPSNKVTEKGKDVELRCDPISGHTALYWYRQSLGQGLEFLIYFQGNSAPDKSGLPSDRFSAERTGGSVSTLTIQRTQQEDSAVYLCASLGQGNTGELFFGEGSRLTVL.

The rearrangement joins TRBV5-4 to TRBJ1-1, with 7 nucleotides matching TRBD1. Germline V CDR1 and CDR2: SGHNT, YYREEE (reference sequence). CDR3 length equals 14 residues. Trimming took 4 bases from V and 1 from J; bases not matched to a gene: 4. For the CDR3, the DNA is TGTGCCAGCAGCACCCGGACAGGGAACACTGAAGCTTTCTTT. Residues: CASSTRTGNTEAFF.